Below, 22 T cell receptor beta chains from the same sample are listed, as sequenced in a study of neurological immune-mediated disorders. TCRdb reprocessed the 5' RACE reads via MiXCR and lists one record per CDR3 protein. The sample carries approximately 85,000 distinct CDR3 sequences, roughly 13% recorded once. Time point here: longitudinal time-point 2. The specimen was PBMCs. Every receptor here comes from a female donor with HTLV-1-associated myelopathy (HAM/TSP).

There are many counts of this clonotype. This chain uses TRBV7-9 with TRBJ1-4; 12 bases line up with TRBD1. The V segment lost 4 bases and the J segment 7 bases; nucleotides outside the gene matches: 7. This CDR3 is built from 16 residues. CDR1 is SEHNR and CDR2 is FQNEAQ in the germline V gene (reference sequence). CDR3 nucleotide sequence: TGTGCCAGCAGCTCGGGACAGGGGGCGATTACTGAAAAACTGTTTTTT. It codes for CASSSGQGAITEKLFF.

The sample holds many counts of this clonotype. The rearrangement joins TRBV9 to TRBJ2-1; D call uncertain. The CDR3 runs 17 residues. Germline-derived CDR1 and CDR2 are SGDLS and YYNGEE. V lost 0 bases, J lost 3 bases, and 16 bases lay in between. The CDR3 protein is CASSVVSTSTLYNEQFF. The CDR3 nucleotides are TGTGCCAGCAGCGTAGTAAGCACTTCAACTCTCTACAATGAGCAGTTCTTC.

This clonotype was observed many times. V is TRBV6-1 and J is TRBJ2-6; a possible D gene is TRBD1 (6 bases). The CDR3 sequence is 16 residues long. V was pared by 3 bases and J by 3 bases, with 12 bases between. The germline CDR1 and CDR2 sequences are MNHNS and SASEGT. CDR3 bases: TGTGCCAGCAGTGATCAGGGGTTCGGTGGGGCCAACGTCCTGACTTTC. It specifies CASSDQGFGGANVLTF.

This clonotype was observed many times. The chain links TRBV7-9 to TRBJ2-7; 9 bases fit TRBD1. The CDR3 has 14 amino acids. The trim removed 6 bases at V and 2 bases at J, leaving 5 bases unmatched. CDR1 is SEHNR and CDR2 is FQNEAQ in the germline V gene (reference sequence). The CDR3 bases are TGTGCCAGCAGGGGGACAGGGAACACCTACGAGCAGTACTTC. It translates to CASRGTGNTYEQYF.

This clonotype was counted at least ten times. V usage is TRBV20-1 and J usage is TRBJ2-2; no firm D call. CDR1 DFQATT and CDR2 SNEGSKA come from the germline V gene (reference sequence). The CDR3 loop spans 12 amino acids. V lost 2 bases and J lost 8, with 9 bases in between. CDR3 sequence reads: CSARLDRGELFF. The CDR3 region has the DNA TGCAGTGCTAGACTTGATCGGGGGGAGCTGTTTTTT.

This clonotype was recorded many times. For the CDR3, the DNA is TGCAGTGCTAGAGATCTGGCGGGGGGGAACACCGGGGAGCTGTTTTTT. Amino acids: CSARDLAGGNTGELFF. The chain combines TRBV20-1 with TRBJ2-2, with 8 bases that match TRBD2. The CDR3 extends over 16 amino acids. V was pared by 0 bases and J by 1 base, with 4 bases of the junction left unmatched. Germline lookup yields CDR1 DFQATT and CDR2 SNEGSKA (reference sequence).

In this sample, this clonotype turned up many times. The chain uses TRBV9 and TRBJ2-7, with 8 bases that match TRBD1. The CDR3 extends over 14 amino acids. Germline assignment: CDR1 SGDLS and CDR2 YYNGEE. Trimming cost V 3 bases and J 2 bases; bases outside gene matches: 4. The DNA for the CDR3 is TGTGCCAGCAGCGGCACAGGGGGTACCTACGAGCAGTACTTC. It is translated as CASSGTGGTYEQYF.

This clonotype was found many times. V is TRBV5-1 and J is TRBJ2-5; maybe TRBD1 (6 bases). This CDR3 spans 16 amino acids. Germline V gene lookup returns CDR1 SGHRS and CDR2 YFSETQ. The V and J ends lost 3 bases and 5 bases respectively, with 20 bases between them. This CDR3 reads CASSWSTGQKGETQYF. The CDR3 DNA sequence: TGCGCCAGCAGCTGGTCGACAGGCCAAAAGGGGGAGACCCAGTACTTC.

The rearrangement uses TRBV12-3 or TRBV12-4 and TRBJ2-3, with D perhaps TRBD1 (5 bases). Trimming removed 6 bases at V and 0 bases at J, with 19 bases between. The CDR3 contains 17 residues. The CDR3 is CASRRQPGYGSTDTQYF. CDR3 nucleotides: TGTGCCAGCAGACGCCAACCAGGGTATGGGAGCACAGATACGCAGTATTTT.

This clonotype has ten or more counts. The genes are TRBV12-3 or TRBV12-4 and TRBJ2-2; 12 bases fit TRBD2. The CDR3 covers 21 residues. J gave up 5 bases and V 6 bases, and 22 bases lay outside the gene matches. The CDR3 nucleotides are TGTGCCAGCAGGAACTATCTCAACCCGCGGACTAGCGGGAAACCTACCGGGGAGCTGTTTTTT. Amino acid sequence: CASRNYLNPRTSGKPTGELFF.

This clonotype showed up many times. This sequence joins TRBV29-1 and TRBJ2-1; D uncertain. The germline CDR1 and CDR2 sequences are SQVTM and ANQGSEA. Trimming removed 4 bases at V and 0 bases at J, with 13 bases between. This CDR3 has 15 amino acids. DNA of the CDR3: TGCAGCGTTGGGCAGGCGGAGAGCTCCTACAATGAGCAGTTCTTC. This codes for CSVGQAESSYNEQFF.

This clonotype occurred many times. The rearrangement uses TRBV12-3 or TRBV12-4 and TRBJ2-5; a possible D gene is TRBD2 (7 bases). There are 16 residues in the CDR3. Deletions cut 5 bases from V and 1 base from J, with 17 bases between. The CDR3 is CASSPPGGRIQETQYF. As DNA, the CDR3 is TGTGCCAGCAGTCCCCCCGGGGGGCGGATCCAAGAGACCCAGTACTTC.

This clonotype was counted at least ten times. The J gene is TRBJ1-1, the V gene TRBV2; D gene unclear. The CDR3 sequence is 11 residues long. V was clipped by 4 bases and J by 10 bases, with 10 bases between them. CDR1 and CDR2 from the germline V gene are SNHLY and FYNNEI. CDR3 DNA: TGTGCCAGCAGTGGCGTTTCGGGAGCTTTCTTT. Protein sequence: CASSGVSGAFF.

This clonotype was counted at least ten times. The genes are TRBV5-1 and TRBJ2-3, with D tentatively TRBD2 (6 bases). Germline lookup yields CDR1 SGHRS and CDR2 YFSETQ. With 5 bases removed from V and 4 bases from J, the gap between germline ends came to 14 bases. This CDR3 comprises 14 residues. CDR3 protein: CASSTGGDADTQYF. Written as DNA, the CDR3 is TGCGCCAGCAGTACCGGGGGTGACGCAGATACGCAGTATTTT. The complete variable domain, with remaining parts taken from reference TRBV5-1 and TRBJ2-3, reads KAGVTQTPRYLIKTRGQQVTLSCSPISGHRSVSWYQQTPGQGLQFLFEYFSETQRNKGNFPGRFSGRQFSNSRSEMNVSTLELGDSALYLCASSTGGDADTQYFGPGTRLTVL.

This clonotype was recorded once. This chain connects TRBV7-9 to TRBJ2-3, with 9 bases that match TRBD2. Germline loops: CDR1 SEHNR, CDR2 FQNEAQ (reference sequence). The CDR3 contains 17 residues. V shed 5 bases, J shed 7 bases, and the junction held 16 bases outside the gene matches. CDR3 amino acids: CASSPGSGTSPTNTQYF. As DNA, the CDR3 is TGTGCCAGCAGCCCAGGGTCCGGGACTAGCCCGACAAATACGCAGTATTTT.

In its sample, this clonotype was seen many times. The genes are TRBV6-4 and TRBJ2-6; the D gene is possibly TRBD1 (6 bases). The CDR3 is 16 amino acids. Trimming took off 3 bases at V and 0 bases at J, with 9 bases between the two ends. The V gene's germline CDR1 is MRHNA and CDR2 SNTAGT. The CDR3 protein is CASSEGQFSGANVLTF. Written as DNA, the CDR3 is TGTGCCAGCAGTGAGGGACAATTCTCTGGGGCCAACGTCCTGACTTTC.

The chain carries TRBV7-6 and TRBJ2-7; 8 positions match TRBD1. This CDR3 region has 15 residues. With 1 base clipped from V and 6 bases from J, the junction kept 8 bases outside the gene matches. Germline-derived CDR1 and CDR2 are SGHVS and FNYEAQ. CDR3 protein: CASSLGPDRAAEQYF. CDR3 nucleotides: TGTGCCAGCAGCTTAGGTCCGGACAGGGCGGCCGAGCAGTACTTC.

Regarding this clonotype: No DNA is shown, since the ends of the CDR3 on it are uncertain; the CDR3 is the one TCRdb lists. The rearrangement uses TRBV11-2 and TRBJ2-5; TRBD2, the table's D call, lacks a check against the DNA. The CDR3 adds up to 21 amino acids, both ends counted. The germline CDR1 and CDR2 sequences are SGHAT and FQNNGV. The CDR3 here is CASSFYICSAREGLVKETQYF.

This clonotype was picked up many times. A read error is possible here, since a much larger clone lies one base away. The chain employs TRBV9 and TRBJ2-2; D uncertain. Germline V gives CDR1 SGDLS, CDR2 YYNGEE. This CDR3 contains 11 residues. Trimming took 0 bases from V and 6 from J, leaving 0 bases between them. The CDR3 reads CASSVAGELFF. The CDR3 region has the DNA TGTGCCAGCAGCGTAGCCGGGGAGCTGTTTTTT. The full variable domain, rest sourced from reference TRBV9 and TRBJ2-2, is DSGVTQTPKHLITATGQRVTLRCSPRSGDLSVYWYQQSLDQGLQFLIQYYNGEERAKGNILERFSAQQFPDLHSELNLSSLELGDSALYFCASSVAGELFFGEGSRLTVL.

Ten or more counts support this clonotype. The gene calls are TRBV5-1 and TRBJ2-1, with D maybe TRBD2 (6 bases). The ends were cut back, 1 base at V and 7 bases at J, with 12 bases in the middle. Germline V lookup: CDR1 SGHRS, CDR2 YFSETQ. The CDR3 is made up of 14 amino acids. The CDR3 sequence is CASSLRVGGNEQFF. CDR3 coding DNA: TGCGCCAGCAGCTTGAGGGTAGGAGGGAATGAGCAGTTCTTC.

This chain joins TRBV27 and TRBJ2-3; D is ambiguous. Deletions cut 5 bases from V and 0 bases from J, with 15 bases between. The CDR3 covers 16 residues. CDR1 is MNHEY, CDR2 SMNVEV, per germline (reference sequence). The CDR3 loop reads CASSVRSGISTDTQYF. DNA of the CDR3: TGTGCCAGCAGTGTACGGTCAGGCATTAGCACAGATACGCAGTATTTT.

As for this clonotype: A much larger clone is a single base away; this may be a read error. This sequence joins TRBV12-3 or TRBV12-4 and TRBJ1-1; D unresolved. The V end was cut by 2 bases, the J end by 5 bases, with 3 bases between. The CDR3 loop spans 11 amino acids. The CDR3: CASSLQTEAFF. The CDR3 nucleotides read TGTGCCAGCAGTTTACAGACTGAAGCTTTCTTT.